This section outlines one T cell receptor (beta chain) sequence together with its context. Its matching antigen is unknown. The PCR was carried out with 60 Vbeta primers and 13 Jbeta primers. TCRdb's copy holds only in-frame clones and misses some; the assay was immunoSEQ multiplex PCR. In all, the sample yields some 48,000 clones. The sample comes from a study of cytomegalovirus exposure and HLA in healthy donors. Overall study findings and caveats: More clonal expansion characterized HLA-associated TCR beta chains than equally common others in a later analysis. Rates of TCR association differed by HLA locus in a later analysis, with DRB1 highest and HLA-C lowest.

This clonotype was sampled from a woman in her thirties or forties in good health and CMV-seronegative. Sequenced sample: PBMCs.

CDR3 DNA sequence: TGTGCCAGCAGCTTGGATGCTAGCGGGACGTACAATGAGCAGTTCTTC. As protein: CASSLDASGTYNEQFF. The chain is built from TRBV5-4 and TRBJ2-1; 9 nucleotides match TRBD2. Germline V gene lookup returns CDR1 SGHNT and CDR2 YYREEE (reference sequence). The ends lost 0 bases at V and 4 bases at J; junction bases unmatched: 5. The CDR3 has 16 residues.